The TCR beta chain described here comes from a study of blood T cell repertoires in COVID-19. At the level of the study: There were acute and convalescent COVID-19 samples, and they came from the United States, Italy and Spain. Sources were T cells, B-cell-depleted T cells, or PBMCs; the material itself was cDNA or gDNA.

Using immunoSEQ multiplex PCR, the repertoire was profiled, and TCRdb retains in-frame clones only, with some absent. The table has fewer than 50,000 clones, 82% seen once. The CDR3 is made up of 12 amino acids. V lost 3 bases and J 6 bases, leaving 7 bases between the germline ends. The specimen sequenced was peripheral blood. The chain carries TRBV12-3 or TRBV12-4 and TRBJ2-3; D may be TRBD2 (5 bases). This TCR came from a human donor in a cohort sampled during active COVID-19. CDR3 DNA sequence: TGTGCCAGCAGTTTCGGGGATGATACGCAGTATTTT. This translates into CASSFGDDTQYF.